This TCR beta chain originates from a study of blood T cell repertoires in COVID-19. As for the study in general: COVID-19 samples collected from the United States, Italy and Spain covered acute and convalescent phases.

Recruitment covered about two dozen US areas and drew participants whose ages spanned roughly 18 to 100 years. Profiling relied on immunoSEQ multiplex PCR, and the TCRdb table lists in-frame clones only, not all of them. The sample has about 310,000 clones; approximately 88% are singletons. CDR1 and CDR2 from the germline V gene are MNHNY and SVGAGI (reference sequence). The trim removed 6 bases at V and 2 bases at J, leaving 11 bases unmatched. The CDR3 totals 16 residues. The sequenced sample was PBMCs or T cells enriched from blood (not recorded which). This clonotype originated in a woman between 18 and 29 years old who had recovered from COVID-19. The rearrangement links TRBV6-6 to TRBJ1-2, with 8 nucleotides matching TRBD1. This CDR3 is CASSQAPDRGNYGYTF. CDR3 DNA sequence: TGTGCCAGCAGCCAAGCCCCCGACAGGGGAAACTATGGCTACACCTTC.